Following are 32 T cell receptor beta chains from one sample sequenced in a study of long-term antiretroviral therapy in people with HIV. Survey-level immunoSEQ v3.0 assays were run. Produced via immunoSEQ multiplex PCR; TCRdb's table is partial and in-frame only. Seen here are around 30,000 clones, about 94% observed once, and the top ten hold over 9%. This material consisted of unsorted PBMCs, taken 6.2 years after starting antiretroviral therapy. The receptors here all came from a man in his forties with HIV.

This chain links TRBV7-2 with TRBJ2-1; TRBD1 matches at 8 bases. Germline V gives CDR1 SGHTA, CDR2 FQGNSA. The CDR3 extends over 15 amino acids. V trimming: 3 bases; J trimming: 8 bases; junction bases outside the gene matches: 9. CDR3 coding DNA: TGTGCCAGCAGCTTTGGAGGACAGGGAAGAGATGAGCAGTTCTTC. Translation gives CASSFGGQGRDEQFF.

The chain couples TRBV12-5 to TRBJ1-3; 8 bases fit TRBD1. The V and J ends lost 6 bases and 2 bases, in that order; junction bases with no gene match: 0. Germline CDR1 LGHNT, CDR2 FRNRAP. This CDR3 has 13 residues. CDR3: CASGTGAGNTIYF. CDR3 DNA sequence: TGTGCTAGTGGGACAGGGGCTGGAAACACCATATATTTT.

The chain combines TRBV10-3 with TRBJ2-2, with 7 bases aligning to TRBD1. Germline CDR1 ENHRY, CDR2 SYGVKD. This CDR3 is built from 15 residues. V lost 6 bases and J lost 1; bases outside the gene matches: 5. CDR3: CAIRASGGNTGELFF. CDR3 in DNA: TGTGCCATCAGAGCCTCAGGGGGGAACACCGGGGAGCTGTTTTTT.

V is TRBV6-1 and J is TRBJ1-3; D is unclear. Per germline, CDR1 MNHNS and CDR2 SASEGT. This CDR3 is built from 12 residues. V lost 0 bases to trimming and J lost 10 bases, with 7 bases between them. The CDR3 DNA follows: TGTGCCAGCAGTGAAGCCGAAGGGACCATATATTTT. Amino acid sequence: CASSEAEGTIYF.

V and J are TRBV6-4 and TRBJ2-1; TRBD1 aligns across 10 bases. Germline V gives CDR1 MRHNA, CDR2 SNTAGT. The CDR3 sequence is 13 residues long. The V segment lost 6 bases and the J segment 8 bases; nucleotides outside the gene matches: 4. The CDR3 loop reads CASRETGGHEQFF. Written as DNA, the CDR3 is TGTGCCAGCAGGGAGACAGGGGGCCATGAGCAGTTCTTC.

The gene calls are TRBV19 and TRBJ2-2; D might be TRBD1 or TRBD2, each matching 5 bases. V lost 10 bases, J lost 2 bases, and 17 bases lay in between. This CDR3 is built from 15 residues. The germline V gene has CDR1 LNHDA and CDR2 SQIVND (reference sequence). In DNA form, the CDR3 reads TGTGCCACAAATGAGGGGTGGTCAAACACCGGGGAGCTGTTTTTT. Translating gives CATNEGWSNTGELFF.

The CDR3 DNA sequence: TGTGCCAGCACGTGGACTGACCTTGGGAATGAGCAGTTCTTC. It encodes CASTWTDLGNEQFF. The chain couples TRBV6-1 to TRBJ2-1; tentatively, D is TRBD2 (5 bases). The germline CDR1 and CDR2 sequences are MNHNS and SASEGT. V shed 7 bases and J shed 7 bases, with 17 bases lying between them. There are 14 residues in the CDR3.

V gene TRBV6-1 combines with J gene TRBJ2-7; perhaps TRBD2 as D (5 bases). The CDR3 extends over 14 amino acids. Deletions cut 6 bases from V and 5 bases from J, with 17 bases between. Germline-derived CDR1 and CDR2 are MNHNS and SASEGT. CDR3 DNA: TGTGCCAGCAGACATACCCCTCTCGGGAACGAGCAGTACTTC. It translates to CASRHTPLGNEQYF.

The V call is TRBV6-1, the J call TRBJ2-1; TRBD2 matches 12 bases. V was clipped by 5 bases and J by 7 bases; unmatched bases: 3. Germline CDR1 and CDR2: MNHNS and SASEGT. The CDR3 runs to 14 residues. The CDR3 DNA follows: TGTGCCAGCAGTCGACTAGCGGGAGAGAATGAGCAGTTCTTC. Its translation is CASSRLAGENEQFF.

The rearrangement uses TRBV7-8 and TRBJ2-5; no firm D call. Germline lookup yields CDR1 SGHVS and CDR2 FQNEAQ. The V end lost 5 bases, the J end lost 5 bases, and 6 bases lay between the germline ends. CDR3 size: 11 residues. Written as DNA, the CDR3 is TGTGCCAGCAGCCCCCTTGAGACCCAGTACTTC. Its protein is CASSPLETQYF.

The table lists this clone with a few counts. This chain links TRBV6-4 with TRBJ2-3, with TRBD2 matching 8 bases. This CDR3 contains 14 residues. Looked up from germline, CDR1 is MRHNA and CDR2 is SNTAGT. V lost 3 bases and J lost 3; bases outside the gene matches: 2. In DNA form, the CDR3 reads TGTGCCAGCAGTGAGAAGCGGGAGACAGATACGCAGTATTTT. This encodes CASSEKRETDTQYF.

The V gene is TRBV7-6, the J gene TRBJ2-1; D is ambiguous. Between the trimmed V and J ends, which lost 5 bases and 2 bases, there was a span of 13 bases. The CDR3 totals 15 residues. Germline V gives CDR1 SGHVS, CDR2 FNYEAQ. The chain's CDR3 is CASSPTPETYNEQFF. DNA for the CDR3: TGTGCCAGCAGCCCGACTCCGGAGACCTACAATGAGCAGTTCTTC.

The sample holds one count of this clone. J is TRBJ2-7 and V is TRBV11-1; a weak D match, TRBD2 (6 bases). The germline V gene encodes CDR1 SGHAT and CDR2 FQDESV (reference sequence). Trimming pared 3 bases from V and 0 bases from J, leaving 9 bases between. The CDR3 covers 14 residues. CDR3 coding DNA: TGTGCCAGCAGCTTCGGGCGGGGCTCCTACGAGCAGTACTTC. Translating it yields CASSFGRGSYEQYF.

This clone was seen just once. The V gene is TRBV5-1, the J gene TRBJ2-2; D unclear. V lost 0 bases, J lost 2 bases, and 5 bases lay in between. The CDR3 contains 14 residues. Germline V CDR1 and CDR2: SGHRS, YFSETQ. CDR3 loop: CASSLDPNTGELFF. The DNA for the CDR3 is TGCGCCAGCAGCTTGGACCCCAACACCGGGGAGCTGTTTTTT.

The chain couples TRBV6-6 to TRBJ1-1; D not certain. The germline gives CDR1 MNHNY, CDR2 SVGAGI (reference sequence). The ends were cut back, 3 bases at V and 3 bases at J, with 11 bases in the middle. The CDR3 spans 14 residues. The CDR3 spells CASSYVGKDTEAFF. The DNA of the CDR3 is TGTGCCAGCAGTTATGTCGGGAAGGACACTGAAGCTTTCTTT.

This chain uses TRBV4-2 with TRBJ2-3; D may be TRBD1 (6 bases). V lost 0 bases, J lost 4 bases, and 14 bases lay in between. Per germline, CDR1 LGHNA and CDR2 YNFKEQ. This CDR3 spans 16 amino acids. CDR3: CASSQEAGDPADTQYF. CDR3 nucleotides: TGTGCCAGCAGCCAAGAGGCAGGGGATCCGGCAGATACGCAGTATTTT.

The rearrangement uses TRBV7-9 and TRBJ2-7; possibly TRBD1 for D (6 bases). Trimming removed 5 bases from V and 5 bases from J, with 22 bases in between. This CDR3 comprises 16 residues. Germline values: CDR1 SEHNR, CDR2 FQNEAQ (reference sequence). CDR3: CASSPQPRGRYNEQYF. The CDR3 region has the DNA TGTGCCAGCAGCCCTCAACCGAGGGGGAGATATAACGAGCAGTACTTC.

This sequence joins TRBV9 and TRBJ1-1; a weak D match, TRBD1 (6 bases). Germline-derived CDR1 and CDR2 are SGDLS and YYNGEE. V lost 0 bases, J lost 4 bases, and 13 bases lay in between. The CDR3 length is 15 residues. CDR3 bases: TGTGCCAGCAGCGTAGGAGAGGGGGAGGTCACTGAAGCTTTCTTT. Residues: CASSVGEGEVTEAFF.

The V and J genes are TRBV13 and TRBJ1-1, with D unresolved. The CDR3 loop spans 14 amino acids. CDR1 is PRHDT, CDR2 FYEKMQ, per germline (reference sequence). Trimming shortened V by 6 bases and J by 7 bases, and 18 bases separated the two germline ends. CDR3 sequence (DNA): TGTGCCAGCAGTTTATCCTGGACGGACTATGAAGCTTTCTTT. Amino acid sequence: CASSLSWTDYEAFF.

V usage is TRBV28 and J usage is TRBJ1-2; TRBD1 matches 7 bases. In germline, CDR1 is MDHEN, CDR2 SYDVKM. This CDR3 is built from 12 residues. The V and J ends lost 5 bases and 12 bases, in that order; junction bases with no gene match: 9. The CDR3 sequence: CASSQTGREDTF. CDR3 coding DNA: TGTGCCAGCAGTCAGACAGGGCGAGAGGACACCTTC.

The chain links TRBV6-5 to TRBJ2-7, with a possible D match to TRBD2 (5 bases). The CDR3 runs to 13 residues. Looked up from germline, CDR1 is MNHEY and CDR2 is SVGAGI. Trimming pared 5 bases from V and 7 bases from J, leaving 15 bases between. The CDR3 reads CASSKPWTGEQYF. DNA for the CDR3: TGTGCCAGCAGTAAACCCTGGACGGGAGAGCAGTACTTC.

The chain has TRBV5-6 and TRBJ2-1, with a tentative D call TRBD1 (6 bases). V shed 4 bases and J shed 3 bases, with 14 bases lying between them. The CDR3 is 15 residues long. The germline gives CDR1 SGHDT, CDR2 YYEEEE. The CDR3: CASSGTQGFYNEQFF. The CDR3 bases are TGTGCCAGCAGCGGAACACAGGGTTTCTACAATGAGCAGTTCTTC.

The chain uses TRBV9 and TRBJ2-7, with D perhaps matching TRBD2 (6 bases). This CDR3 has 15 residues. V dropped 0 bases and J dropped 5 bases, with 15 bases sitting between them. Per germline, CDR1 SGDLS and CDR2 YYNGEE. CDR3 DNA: TGTGCCAGCAGCGTAGGCATAGGGGCGGGAAACGAGCAGTACTTC. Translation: CASSVGIGAGNEQYF.

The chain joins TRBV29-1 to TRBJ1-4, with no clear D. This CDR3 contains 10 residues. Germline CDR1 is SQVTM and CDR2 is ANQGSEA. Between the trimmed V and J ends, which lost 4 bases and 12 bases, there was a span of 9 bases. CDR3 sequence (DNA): TGCAGCGTTGGCCATGAGGAACTGTTTTTT. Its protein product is CSVGHEELFF.

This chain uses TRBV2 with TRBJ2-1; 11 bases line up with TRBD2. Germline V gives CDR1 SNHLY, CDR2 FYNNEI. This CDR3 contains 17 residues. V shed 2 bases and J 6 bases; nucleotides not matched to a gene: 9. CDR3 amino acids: CASSESLGTSGGNEQFF. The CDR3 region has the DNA TGTGCCAGCAGTGAATCCCTCGGGACTAGCGGTGGCAATGAGCAGTTCTTC. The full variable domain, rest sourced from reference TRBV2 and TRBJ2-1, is EPEVTQTPSHQVTQMGQEVILRCVPISNHLYFYWYRQILGQKVEFLVSFYNNEISEKSEIFDDQFSVERPDGSNFTLKIRSTKLEDSAMYFCASSESLGTSGGNEQFFGPGTRLTVL.

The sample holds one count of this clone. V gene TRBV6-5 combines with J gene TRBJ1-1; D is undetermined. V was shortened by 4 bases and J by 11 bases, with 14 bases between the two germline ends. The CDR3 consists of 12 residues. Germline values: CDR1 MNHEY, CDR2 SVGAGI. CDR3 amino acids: CASSSADRRAFF. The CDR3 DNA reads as TGTGCCAGCAGTTCTGCGGACCGGAGGGCTTTCTTT.

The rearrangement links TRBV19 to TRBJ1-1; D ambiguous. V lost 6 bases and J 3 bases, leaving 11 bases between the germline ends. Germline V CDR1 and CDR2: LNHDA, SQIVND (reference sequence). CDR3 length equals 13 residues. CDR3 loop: CASRQPVDTEAFF. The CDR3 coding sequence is TGTGCCAGTAGACAGCCTGTGGACACTGAAGCTTTCTTT. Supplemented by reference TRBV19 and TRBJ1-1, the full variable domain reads DGGITQSPKYLFRKEGQNVTLSCEQNLNHDAMYWYRQDPGQGLRLIYYSQIVNDFQKGDIAEGYSVSREKKESFPLTVTSAQKNPTAFYLCASRQPVDTEAFFGQGTRLTVV.

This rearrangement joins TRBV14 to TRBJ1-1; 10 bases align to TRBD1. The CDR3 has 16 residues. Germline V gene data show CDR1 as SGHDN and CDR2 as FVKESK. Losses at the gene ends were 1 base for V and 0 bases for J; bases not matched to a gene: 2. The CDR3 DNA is TGTGCCAGCAGCCAAGGGGACAGGGGCATGAACACTGAAGCTTTCTTT. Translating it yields CASSQGDRGMNTEAFF. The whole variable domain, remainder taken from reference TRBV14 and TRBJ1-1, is EAGVTQFPSHSVIEKGQTVTLRCDPISGHDNLYWYRRVMGKEIKFLLHFVKESKQDESGMPNNRFLAERTGGTYSTLKVQPAELEDSGVYFCASSQGDRGMNTEAFFGQGTRLTVV.

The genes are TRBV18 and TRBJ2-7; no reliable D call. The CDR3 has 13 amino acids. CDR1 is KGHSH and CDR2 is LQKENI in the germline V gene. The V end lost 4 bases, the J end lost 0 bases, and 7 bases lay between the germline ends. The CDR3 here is CASSQSASYEQYF. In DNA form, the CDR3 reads TGTGCCAGCTCACAGAGTGCCTCCTACGAGCAGTACTTC.

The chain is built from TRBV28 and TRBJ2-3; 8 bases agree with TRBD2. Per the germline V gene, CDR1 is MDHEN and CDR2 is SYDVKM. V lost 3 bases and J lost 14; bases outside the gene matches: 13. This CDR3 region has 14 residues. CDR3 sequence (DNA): TGTGCCAGCAGTTTGAGTGGCGGGGGGCCCATAAGGTATTTT. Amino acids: CASSLSGGGPIRYF. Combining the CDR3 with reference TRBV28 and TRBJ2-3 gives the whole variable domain DVKVTQSSRYLVKRTGEKVFLECVQDMDHENMFWYRQDPGLGLRLIYFSYDVKMKEKGDIPEGYSVSREKKERFSLILESASTNQTSMYLCASSLSGGGPIRYFGPGTRLTVL.

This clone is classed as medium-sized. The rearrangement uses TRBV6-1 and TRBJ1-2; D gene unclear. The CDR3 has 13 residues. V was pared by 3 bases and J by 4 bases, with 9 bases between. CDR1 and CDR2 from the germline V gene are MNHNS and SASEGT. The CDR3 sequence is CASSERQTYGYTF. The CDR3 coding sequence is TGTGCCAGCAGTGAGAGGCAAACCTATGGCTACACCTTC.

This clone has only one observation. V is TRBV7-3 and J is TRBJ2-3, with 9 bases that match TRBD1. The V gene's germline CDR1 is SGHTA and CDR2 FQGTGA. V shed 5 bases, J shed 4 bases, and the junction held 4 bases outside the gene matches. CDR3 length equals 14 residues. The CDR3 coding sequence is TGTGCCAGCAGCACAGGGGGCGCCCCAGATACGCAGTATTTT. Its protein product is CASSTGGAPDTQYF.